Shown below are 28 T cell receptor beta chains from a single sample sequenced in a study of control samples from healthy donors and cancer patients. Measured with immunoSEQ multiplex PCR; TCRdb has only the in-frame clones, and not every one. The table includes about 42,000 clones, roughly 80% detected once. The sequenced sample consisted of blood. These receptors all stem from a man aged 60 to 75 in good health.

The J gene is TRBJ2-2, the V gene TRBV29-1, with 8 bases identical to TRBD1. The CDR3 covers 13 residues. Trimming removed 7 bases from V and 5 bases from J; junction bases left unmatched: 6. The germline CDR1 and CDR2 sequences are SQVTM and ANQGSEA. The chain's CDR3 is CSAGQGATGELFF. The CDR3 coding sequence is TGCAGCGCAGGACAGGGAGCGACCGGGGAGCTGTTTTTT.

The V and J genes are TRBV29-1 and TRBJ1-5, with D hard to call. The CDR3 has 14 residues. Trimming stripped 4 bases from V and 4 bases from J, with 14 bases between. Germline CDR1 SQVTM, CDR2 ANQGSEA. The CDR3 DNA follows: TGCAGCGTTGCACTAGGCGGATTAAATCAGCCCCAGCATTTT. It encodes CSVALGGLNQPQHF.

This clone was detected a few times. In nucleotides, the CDR3 is TGTGCCAGCAGCGCGCAGGTGCAGAACACTGAAGCTTTCTTT. This gives the protein CASSAQVQNTEAFF. V usage is TRBV9 and J usage is TRBJ1-1, with D hard to call. The CDR3 has 14 amino acids. Germline values: CDR1 SGDLS, CDR2 YYNGEE. The V end lost 3 bases, the J end lost 1 base, and 10 bases lay between the germline ends. Combining the CDR3 with reference TRBV9 and TRBJ1-1 gives the whole variable domain DSGVTQTPKHLITATGQRVTLRCSPRSGDLSVYWYQQSLDQGLQFLIQYYNGEERAKGNILERFSAQQFPDLHSELNLSSLELGDSALYFCASSAQVQNTEAFFGQGTRLTVV.

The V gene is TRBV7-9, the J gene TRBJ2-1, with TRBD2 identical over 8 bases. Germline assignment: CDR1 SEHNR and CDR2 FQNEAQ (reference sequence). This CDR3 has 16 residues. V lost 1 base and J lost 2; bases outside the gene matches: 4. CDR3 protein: CASSLGFSGTYNEQFF. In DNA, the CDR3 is TGTGCCAGCAGCTTAGGGTTTAGCGGGACCTACAATGAGCAGTTCTTC. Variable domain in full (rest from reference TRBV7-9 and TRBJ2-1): DTGVSQNPRHKITKRGQNVTFRCDPISEHNRLYWYRQTLGQGPEFLTYFQNEAQLEKSRLLSDRFSAERPKGSFSTLEIQRTEQGDSAMYLCASSLGFSGTYNEQFFGPGTRLTVL.

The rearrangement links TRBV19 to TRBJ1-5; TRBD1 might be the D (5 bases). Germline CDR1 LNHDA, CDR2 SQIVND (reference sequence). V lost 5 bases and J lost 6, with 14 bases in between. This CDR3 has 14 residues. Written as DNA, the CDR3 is TGTGCCAGTAGTCCCGACAGAATGTTTCAGCCCCAGCATTTT. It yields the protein CASSPDRMFQPQHF.

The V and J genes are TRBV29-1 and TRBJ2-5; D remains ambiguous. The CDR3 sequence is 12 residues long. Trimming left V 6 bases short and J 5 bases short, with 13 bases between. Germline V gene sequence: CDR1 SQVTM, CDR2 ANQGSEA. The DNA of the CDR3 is TGCAGCGTCGCATCGGGCAGGGAGACCCAGTACTTC. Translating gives CSVASGRETQYF.

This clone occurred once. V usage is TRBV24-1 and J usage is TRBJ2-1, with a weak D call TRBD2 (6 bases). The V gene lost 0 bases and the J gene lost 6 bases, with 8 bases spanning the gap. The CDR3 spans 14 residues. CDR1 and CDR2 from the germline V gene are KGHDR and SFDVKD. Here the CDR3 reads CATSDLYGGNEQFF. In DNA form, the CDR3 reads TGTGCCACCAGTGATTTGTACGGGGGCAATGAGCAGTTCTTC.

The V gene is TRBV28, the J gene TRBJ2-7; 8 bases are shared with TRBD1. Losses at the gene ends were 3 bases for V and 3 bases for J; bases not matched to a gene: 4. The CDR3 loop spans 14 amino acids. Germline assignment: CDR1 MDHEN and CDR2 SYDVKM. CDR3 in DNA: TGTGCCAGCAGTTTCCCAGGGGGCAGCTACGAGCAGTACTTC. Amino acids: CASSFPGGSYEQYF.

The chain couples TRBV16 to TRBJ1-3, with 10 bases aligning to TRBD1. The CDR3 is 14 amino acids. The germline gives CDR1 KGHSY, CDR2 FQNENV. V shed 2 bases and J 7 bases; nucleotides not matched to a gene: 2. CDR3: CASSQDRGQNTIYF. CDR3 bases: TGTGCCAGCAGCCAAGACAGGGGGCAGAACACCATATATTTT.

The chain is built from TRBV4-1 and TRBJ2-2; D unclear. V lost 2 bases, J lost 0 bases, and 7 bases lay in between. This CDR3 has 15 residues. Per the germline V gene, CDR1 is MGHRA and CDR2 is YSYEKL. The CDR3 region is CASSQFGANTGELFF. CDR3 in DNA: TGCGCCAGCAGCCAATTTGGGGCGAACACCGGGGAGCTGTTTTTT.

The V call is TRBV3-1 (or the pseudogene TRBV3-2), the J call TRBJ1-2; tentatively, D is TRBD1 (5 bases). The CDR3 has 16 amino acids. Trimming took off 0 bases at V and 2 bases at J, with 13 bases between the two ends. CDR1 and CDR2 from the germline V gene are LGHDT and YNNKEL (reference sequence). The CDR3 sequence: CASSQDSRTTNYGYTF. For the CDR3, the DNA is TGTGCCAGCAGCCAAGATTCAAGGACAACGAACTATGGCTACACCTTC.

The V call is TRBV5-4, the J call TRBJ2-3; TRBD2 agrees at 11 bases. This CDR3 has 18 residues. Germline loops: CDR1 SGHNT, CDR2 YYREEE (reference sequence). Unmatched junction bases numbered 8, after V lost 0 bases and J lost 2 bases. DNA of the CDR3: TGTGCCAGCAGCTTGGGCTTCCAGACTAGCGGGGTCACAGATACGCAGTATTTT. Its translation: CASSLGFQTSGVTDTQYF. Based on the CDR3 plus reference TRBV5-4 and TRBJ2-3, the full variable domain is ETGVTQSPTHLIKTRGQQVTLRCSSQSGHNTVSWYQQALGQGPQFIFQYYREEENGRGNFPPRFSGLQFPNYSSELNVNALELDDSALYLCASSLGFQTSGVTDTQYFGPGTRLTVL.

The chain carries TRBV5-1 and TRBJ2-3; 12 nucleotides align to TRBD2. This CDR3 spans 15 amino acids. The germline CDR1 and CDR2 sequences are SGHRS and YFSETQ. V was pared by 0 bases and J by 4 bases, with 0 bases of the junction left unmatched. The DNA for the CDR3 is TGCGCCAGCAGCTTGGCTAGCGGGAGGGCAGATACGCAGTATTTT. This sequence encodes CASSLASGRADTQYF.

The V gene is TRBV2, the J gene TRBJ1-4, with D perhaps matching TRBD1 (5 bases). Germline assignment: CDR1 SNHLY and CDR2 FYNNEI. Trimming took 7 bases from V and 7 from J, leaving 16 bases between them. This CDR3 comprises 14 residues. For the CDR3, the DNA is TGTGCCAGCACCTCCAGGGTGCCGGGTGAAAAACTGTTTTTT. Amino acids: CASTSRVPGEKLFF.

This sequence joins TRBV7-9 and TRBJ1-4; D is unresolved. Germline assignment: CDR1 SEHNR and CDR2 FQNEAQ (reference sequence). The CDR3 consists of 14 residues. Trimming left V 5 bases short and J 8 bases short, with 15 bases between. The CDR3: CASSTSILGEKLFF. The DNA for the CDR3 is TGTGCCAGCAGCACTTCCATATTGGGGGAAAAACTGTTTTTT.

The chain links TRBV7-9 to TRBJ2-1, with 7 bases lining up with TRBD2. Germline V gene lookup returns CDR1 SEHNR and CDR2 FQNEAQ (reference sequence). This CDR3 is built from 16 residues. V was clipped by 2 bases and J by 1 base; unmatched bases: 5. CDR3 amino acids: CASSLFGGGSYNEQFF. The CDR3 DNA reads TGTGCCAGCAGCTTATTCGGCGGGGGTTCCTACAATGAGCAGTTCTTC. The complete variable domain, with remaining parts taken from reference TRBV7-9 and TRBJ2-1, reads DTGVSQNPRHKITKRGQNVTFRCDPISEHNRLYWYRQTLGQGPEFLTYFQNEAQLEKSRLLSDRFSAERPKGSFSTLEIQRTEQGDSAMYLCASSLFGGGSYNEQFFGPGTRLTVL.

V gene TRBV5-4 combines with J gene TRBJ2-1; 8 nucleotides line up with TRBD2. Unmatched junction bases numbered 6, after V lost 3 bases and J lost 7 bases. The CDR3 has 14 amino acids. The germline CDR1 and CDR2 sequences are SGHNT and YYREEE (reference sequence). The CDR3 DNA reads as TGTGCCAGCAGCTATAGGGCGGGGGGAAATGAGCAGTTCTTC. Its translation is CASSYRAGGNEQFF.

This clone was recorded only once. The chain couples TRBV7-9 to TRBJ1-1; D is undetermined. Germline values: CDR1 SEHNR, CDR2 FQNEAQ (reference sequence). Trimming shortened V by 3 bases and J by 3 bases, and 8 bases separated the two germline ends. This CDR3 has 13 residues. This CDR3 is CASSLEGHTEAFF. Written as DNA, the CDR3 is TGTGCCAGCAGCTTGGAAGGGCACACTGAAGCTTTCTTT.

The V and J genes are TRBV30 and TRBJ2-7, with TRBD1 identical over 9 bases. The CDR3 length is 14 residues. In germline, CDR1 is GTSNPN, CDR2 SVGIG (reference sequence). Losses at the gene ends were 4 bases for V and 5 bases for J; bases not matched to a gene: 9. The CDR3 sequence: CAWTTGTGSDEQYF. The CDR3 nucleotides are TGTGCCTGGACCACCGGGACAGGGAGTGACGAGCAGTACTTC. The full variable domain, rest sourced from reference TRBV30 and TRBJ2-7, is SQTIHQWPATLVQPVGSPLSLECTVEGTSNPNLYWYRQAAGRGLQLLFYSVGIGQISSEVPQNLSASRPQDRQFILSSKKLLLSDSGFYLCAWTTGTGSDEQYFGPGTRLTVT.

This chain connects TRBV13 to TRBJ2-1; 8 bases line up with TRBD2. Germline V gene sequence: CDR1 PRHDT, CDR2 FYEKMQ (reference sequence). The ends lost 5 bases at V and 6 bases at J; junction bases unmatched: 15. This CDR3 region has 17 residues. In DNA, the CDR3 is TGTGCCAGCAGCCCGAGACGGGAGGGCCGGCGTGGCAATGAGCAGTTCTTC. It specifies CASSPRREGRRGNEQFF. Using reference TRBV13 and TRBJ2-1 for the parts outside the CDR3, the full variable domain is AAGVIQSPRHLIKEKRETATLKCYPIPRHDTVYWYQQGPGQDPQFLISFYEKMQSDKGSIPDRFSAQQFSDYHSELNMSSLELGDSALYFCASSPRREGRRGNEQFFGPGTRLTVL.

The CDR3 region is CASSLAADRNYGYTF. In nucleotides, the CDR3 is TGTGCCAGCAGCTTGGCCGCGGACAGAAACTATGGCTACACCTTC. The V call is TRBV5-5, the J call TRBJ1-2; maybe TRBD1 (6 bases). The CDR3 has 15 residues. V lost 0 bases and J 2 bases, leaving 11 bases between the germline ends. The germline gives CDR1 SGHKS, CDR2 YYEKEE (reference sequence). The entire variable domain, with the rest obtained from reference TRBV5-5 and TRBJ1-2, is as follows: DAGVTQSPTHLIKTRGQQVTLRCSPISGHKSVSWYQQVLGQGPQFIFQYYEKEERGRGNFPDRFSARQFPNYSSELNVNALLLGDSALYLCASSLAADRNYGYTFGSGTRLTVV.

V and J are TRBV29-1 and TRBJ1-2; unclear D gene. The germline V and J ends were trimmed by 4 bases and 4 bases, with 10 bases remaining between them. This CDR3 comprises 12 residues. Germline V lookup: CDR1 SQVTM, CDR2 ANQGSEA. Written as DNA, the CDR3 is TGCAGCGTTGGAGACACCATCTATGGCTACACCTTC. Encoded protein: CSVGDTIYGYTF.

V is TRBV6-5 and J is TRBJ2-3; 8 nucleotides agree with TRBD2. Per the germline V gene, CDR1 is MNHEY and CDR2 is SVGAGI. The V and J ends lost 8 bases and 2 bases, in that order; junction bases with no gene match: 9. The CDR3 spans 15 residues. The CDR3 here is CASGFSGKNTDTQYF. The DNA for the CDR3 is TGTGCCAGCGGGTTTAGCGGGAAGAACACAGATACGCAGTATTTT.

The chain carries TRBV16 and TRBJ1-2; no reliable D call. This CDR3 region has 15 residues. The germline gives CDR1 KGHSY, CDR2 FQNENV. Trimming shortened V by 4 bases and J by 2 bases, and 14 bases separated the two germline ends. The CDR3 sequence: CASSPQSQGNYGYTF. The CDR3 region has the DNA TGTGCCAGCAGCCCTCAATCCCAAGGGAACTATGGCTACACCTTC.

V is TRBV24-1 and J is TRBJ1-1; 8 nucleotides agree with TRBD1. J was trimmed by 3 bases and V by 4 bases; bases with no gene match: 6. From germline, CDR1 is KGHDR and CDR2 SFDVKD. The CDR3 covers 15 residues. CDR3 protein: CATSDRMTGDTEAFF. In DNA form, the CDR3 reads TGTGCCACCAGTGACCGTATGACAGGGGACACTGAAGCTTTCTTT.

CDR3 loop: CASSSTGARNTEAFF. The CDR3 DNA is TGTGCCAGCAGCTCCACAGGGGCGAGGAACACTGAAGCTTTCTTT. This sequence joins TRBV7-8 and TRBJ1-1; 7 nucleotides match TRBD1. The germline CDR1 and CDR2 sequences are SGHVS and FQNEAQ. The junction had 6 bases not matched to a gene; V was cut back by 4 bases and J by 1 base. The CDR3 sequence is 15 residues long.

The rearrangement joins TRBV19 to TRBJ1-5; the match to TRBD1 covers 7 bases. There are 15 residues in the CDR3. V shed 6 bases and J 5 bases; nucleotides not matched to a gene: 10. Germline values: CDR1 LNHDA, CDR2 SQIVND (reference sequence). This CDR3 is CASRRGQTGDQPQHF. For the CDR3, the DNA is TGTGCCAGTAGAAGGGGGCAAACGGGCGATCAGCCCCAGCATTTT. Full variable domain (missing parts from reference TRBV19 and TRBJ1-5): DGGITQSPKYLFRKEGQNVTLSCEQNLNHDAMYWYRQDPGQGLRLIYYSQIVNDFQKGDIAEGYSVSREKKESFPLTVTSAQKNPTAFYLCASRRGQTGDQPQHFGDGTRLSIL.

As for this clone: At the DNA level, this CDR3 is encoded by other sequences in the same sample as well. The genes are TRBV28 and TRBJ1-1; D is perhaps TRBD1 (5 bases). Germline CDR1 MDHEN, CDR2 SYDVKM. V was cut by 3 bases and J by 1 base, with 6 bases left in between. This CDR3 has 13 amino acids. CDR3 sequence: CASSFGGNTEAFF. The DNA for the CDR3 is TGTGCCAGCAGTTTCGGGGGGAACACTGAAGCTTTCTTT.